The 29 T cell receptor beta chains in this list originate from one sample, sequenced in a study of blood T cell repertoires in COVID-19. Generated by immunoSEQ multiplex PCR, the TCRdb table keeps only in-frame clones and is missing some. The sample records 150,000 to 200,000 clones, about 90% being singletons. Sequencing was done on a sample of PBMCs or T cells enriched from blood (not recorded which). These receptors came from a woman aged 50 to 60 who had recovered from COVID-19.

V gene TRBV7-8 combines with J gene TRBJ2-7; the match to TRBD2 covers 8 bases. This CDR3 has 16 amino acids. Trimming at V came to 5 bases and at J to 0 bases, leaving 9 bases not matched to a gene. Germline-derived CDR1 and CDR2 are SGHVS and FQNEAQ. The CDR3 is CASSLRGGISSYEQYF. The DNA for the CDR3 is TGTGCCAGCAGCCTCCGGGGGGGGATCAGCTCCTACGAGCAGTACTTC.

The gene calls are TRBV5-1 and TRBJ1-2, with TRBD1 identical over 7 bases. CDR1 and CDR2 from the germline V gene are SGHRS and YFSETQ. The CDR3 totals 15 residues. V trimming: 1 base; J trimming: 7 bases; junction bases outside the gene matches: 10. The CDR3 nucleotides read TGCGCCAGCAGCTTGAGCTCCGGGACAGTGCCTGGCTACACCTTC. This gives the protein CASSLSSGTVPGYTF.

V and J are TRBV19 and TRBJ2-1, with TRBD2 matching 7 bases. Germline CDR1 is LNHDA and CDR2 is SQIVND (reference sequence). The junction had 4 bases not matched to a gene; V was cut back by 5 bases and J by 3 bases. CDR3 length: 14 amino acids. In nucleotides, the CDR3 is TGTGCCAGTAGTCGTCTAGCGGTCTACAATGAGCAGTTCTTC. Protein sequence: CASSRLAVYNEQFF.

The J gene is TRBJ2-7, the V gene TRBV30, with 8 bases that match TRBD2. Trimming took 4 bases from V and 6 from J; bases not matched to a gene: 8. Germline loops: CDR1 GTSNPN, CDR2 SVGIG (reference sequence). This CDR3 comprises 13 residues. The CDR3 protein is CAWNRLALGEQYF. Here the CDR3 DNA reads TGTGCCTGGAATCGACTAGCGTTGGGCGAGCAGTACTTC.

This chain links TRBV10-3 with TRBJ2-7, with 8 bases aligning to TRBD1. Germline V gene sequence: CDR1 ENHRY, CDR2 SYGVKD. CDR3 length: 12 amino acids. With 5 bases clipped from V and 5 bases from J, the junction kept 2 bases outside the gene matches. The CDR3 coding sequence is TGTGCCATCAGTCTGGACAGGGACGAGCAGTACTTC. It is translated as CAISLDRDEQYF.

The V gene is TRBV9, the J gene TRBJ2-2, with D unresolved. Looked up from germline, CDR1 is SGDLS and CDR2 is YYNGEE. The CDR3 sequence is 16 residues long. Trimming took off 0 bases at V and 6 bases at J, with 15 bases between the two ends. The CDR3 DNA reads TGTGCCAGCAGCGTAGGAACATTCACAGCTGCCGGGGAGCTGTTTTTT. It specifies CASSVGTFTAAGELFF.

V usage is TRBV19 and J usage is TRBJ2-2, with D hard to call. The CDR3 is made up of 15 amino acids. CDR1 is LNHDA, CDR2 SQIVND, per germline (reference sequence). Trimming left V 6 bases short and J 0 bases short, with 11 bases between. CDR3 sequence: CASRARQANTGELFF. The CDR3 DNA is TGTGCCAGTAGGGCGCGCCAGGCGAACACCGGGGAGCTGTTTTTT.

This chain joins TRBV27 and TRBJ2-7; the D is unclear. CDR3 length: 16 residues. Trimming pared 3 bases from V and 2 bases from J, leaving 17 bases between. Germline CDR1 is MNHEY and CDR2 is SMNVEV (reference sequence). The chain's CDR3 is CASSFSSASQAYEQYF. In DNA, the CDR3 is TGTGCCAGCAGTTTTTCTTCGGCTAGTCAAGCCTACGAGCAGTACTTC.

V usage is TRBV6-1 and J usage is TRBJ1-5, with D possibly matching TRBD1 (6 bases). Germline lookup yields CDR1 MNHNS and CDR2 SASEGT. V was cut by 0 bases and J by 1 base, with 19 bases left in between. The CDR3 length is 19 residues. The chain's CDR3 is CASSEAWTEGRGSNQPQHF. The CDR3 DNA follows: TGTGCCAGCAGTGAAGCTTGGACAGAGGGGAGGGGGAGCAATCAGCCCCAGCATTTT.

The chain combines TRBV5-1 with TRBJ1-1; D is ambiguous. This CDR3 region has 13 residues. Deletions cut 2 bases from V and 6 bases from J, with 11 bases between. Looked up from germline, CDR1 is SGHRS and CDR2 is YFSETQ. The chain's CDR3 is CASSFGAGAEAFF. In DNA, the CDR3 is TGCGCCAGCAGCTTCGGTGCCGGGGCTGAAGCTTTCTTT.

This sequence joins TRBV28 and TRBJ2-3, with 8 bases matching TRBD2. After removal of 7 bases from V and 2 bases from J, the junction contained 5 bases not matched to a gene. This CDR3 comprises 14 residues. The V gene's germline CDR1 is MDHEN and CDR2 SYDVKM. Written as DNA, the CDR3 is TGTGCCAGCACCCTAGCGGGCCCCACAGATACGCAGTATTTT. Its translation: CASTLAGPTDTQYF. Complete variable domain (other parts from reference TRBV28 and TRBJ2-3): DVKVTQSSRYLVKRTGEKVFLECVQDMDHENMFWYRQDPGLGLRLIYFSYDVKMKEKGDIPEGYSVSREKKERFSLILESASTNQTSMYLCASTLAGPTDTQYFGPGTRLTVL.

The V and J genes are TRBV3-1 (or the pseudogene TRBV3-2) and TRBJ1-3, with a tentative D call TRBD1 (5 bases). Germline assignment: CDR1 LGHDT and CDR2 YNNKEL (reference sequence). The V end lost 1 base, the J end lost 0 bases, and 7 bases lay between the germline ends. This CDR3 has 15 residues. The DNA for the CDR3 is TGTGCCAGCAGCCAAGTGGGGGGCTCTGGAAACACCATATATTTT. Translating gives CASSQVGGSGNTIYF.

Concerning this clone itself: The junction shows a germline mismatch at one end, possibly a read error. This rearrangement joins TRBV7-9 to TRBJ1-1; D gene unclear. Germline loops: CDR1 SEHNR, CDR2 FQNEAQ (reference sequence). This CDR3 is 12 amino acids long. The CDR3 here is CASSHFSPDAFF. The CDR3 nucleotides read TGTGCCAGCAGCCACTTTTCCCCTGATGCTTTCTTT.

The V and J genes are TRBV12-5 and TRBJ2-1; no definite D call. CDR3 size: 12 residues. Germline V gene lookup returns CDR1 LGHNT and CDR2 FRNRAP. Trimming removed 6 bases at V and 10 bases at J, with 13 bases between. The CDR3 DNA follows: TGTGCTAGTGGCGACGACTGGAAAGAGCAGTTCTTC. Its translation: CASGDDWKEQFF.

A few counts support this clone. The chain employs TRBV6-5 and TRBJ1-3; D possibly corresponds to TRBD1 (6 bases). CDR1 is MNHEY and CDR2 is SVGAGI in the germline V gene. The V gene lost 4 bases and the J gene lost 4 bases, with 14 bases spanning the gap. There are 15 residues in the CDR3. CDR3 in amino acids: CASSFTTGPGNTIYF. In nucleotides, the CDR3 is TGTGCCAGCAGTTTTACGACAGGTCCGGGAAACACCATATATTTT.

The chain is built from TRBV29-1 and TRBJ1-1; D gene unclear. CDR3 length: 13 amino acids. Per germline, CDR1 SQVTM and CDR2 ANQGSEA. With 3 bases removed from V and 1 base from J, the gap between germline ends came to 9 bases. CDR3 sequence reads: CSVDRGRNTEAFF. CDR3 DNA: TGCAGCGTTGACCGAGGGCGGAACACTGAAGCTTTCTTT. Using reference TRBV29-1 and TRBJ1-1 for the parts outside the CDR3, the full variable domain is SAVISQKPSRDICQRGTSLTIQCQVDSQVTMMFWYRQQPGQSLTLIATANQGSEATYESGFVIDKFPISRPNLTFSTLTVSNMSPEDSSIYLCSVDRGRNTEAFFGQGTRLTVV.

The chain joins TRBV19 to TRBJ1-5; TRBD1 might be the D (5 bases). CDR1 LNHDA and CDR2 SQIVND come from the germline V gene (reference sequence). The CDR3 covers 17 residues. V dropped 1 base and J dropped 3 bases, with 16 bases sitting between them. The CDR3 DNA sequence: TGTGCCAGTAGTATAGGGGCTGGAAGGGGCTCCAATCAGCCCCAGCATTTT. Amino acid sequence: CASSIGAGRGSNQPQHF.

As to this clone: Other DNA sequences of this sample code for an identical CDR3. The chain couples TRBV7-9 to TRBJ1-2, with D maybe TRBD1 (5 bases). The CDR3 contains 13 residues. Trimming took 0 bases from V and 4 from J, leaving 6 bases between them. Germline V lookup: CDR1 SEHNR, CDR2 FQNEAQ (reference sequence). The CDR3 region has the DNA TGTGCCAGCAGCTTAGCGGGGGGCTATGGCTACACCTTC. This translates into CASSLAGGYGYTF.

V gene TRBV29-1 combines with J gene TRBJ2-3, with D tentatively TRBD1 (5 bases). Germline values: CDR1 SQVTM, CDR2 ANQGSEA. CDR3 size: 15 residues. Trimming left V 0 bases short and J 2 bases short, with 12 bases between. CDR3 DNA: TGCAGCGTTGAAGATCCGCGACAGAACACAGATACGCAGTATTTT. Translating gives CSVEDPRQNTDTQYF.

The V gene is TRBV30, the J gene TRBJ2-3; 10 nucleotides match TRBD2. CDR3 length: 15 residues. Germline CDR1 GTSNPN, CDR2 SVGIG (reference sequence). V dropped 3 bases and J dropped 4; count of bases not matched to a gene: 7. In nucleotides, the CDR3 is TGTGCCTGGAGCGCGGGACTAGCGAGGGCAGATACGCAGTATTTT. Protein sequence: CAWSAGLARADTQYF.

The gene calls are TRBV5-4 and TRBJ2-1, with 14 nucleotides matching TRBD2. In germline, CDR1 is SGHNT, CDR2 YYREEE (reference sequence). The CDR3 extends over 15 amino acids. V trimming: 5 bases; J trimming: 6 bases; junction bases outside the gene matches: 4. The CDR3 loop is CASSSGLAGVNEQFF. The CDR3 region has the DNA TGTGCCAGCAGTTCGGGACTAGCGGGAGTCAATGAGCAGTTCTTC. Full variable domain (outside the CDR3, taken from reference TRBV5-4 and TRBJ2-1): ETGVTQSPTHLIKTRGQQVTLRCSSQSGHNTVSWYQQALGQGPQFIFQYYREEENGRGNFPPRFSGLQFPNYSSELNVNALELDDSALYLCASSSGLAGVNEQFFGPGTRLTVL.

This chain uses TRBV9 with TRBJ2-7, with 7 bases aligning to TRBD1. CDR3 length equals 13 residues. J was trimmed by 6 bases and V by 3 bases; bases with no gene match: 6. In germline, CDR1 is SGDLS, CDR2 YYNGEE. The CDR3 is CASSGENRGEQYF. The CDR3 DNA follows: TGTGCCAGCAGCGGTGAAAACAGGGGCGAGCAGTACTTC.

The rearrangement joins TRBV11-2 to TRBJ2-7, with unresolved D. Per germline, CDR1 SGHAT and CDR2 FQNNGV. V dropped 2 bases and J dropped 2 bases, with 7 bases sitting between them. The CDR3 loop spans 13 amino acids. CDR3 amino acids: CASSLRSTYEQYF. The CDR3 bases are TGTGCCAGCAGCTTACGGAGTACCTACGAGCAGTACTTC.

V and J are TRBV18 and TRBJ2-7, with 7 bases identical to TRBD1. The germline V gene has CDR1 KGHSH and CDR2 LQKENI. The CDR3 has 15 amino acids. The trim removed 2 bases at V and 3 bases at J, leaving 7 bases unmatched. The CDR3 loop is CASSPRGQFDYEQYF. In nucleotides, the CDR3 is TGTGCCAGCTCACCAAGGGGACAGTTTGACTACGAGCAGTACTTC.

The V call is TRBV19, the J call TRBJ2-1; 7 nucleotides line up with TRBD2. The junction had 12 bases not matched to a gene; V was cut back by 5 bases and J by 5 bases. This CDR3 spans 16 amino acids. Germline assignment: CDR1 LNHDA and CDR2 SQIVND (reference sequence). CDR3 protein: CASSPKRGLLNNEQFF. The DNA of the CDR3 is TGTGCCAGTAGTCCAAAGCGGGGACTGCTAAACAATGAGCAGTTCTTC.

V is TRBV19 and J is TRBJ1-3; 7 nucleotides match TRBD1. The CDR3 is made up of 16 amino acids. The germline CDR1 and CDR2 sequences are LNHDA and SQIVND (reference sequence). V dropped 2 bases and J dropped 0; count of bases not matched to a gene: 4. The CDR3, as DNA: TGTGCCAGTAGTATACGACAGGGTCTCTCTGGAAACACCATATATTTT. It specifies CASSIRQGLSGNTIYF.

The chain uses TRBV7-6 and TRBJ2-1; D remains unclear. The CDR3 is made up of 15 amino acids. CDR1 is SGHVS and CDR2 is FNYEAQ in the germline V gene. Trimming shortened V by 4 bases and J by 6 bases, and 16 bases separated the two germline ends. The CDR3 nucleotides read TGTGCCAGCAGCTCTGGAGCACTCCAAGGCAATGAGCAGTTCTTC. This sequence encodes CASSSGALQGNEQFF.

This sequence joins TRBV11-2 and TRBJ2-5; D might be TRBD2 (5 bases). The length of the CDR3 is 14 residues. Trimming took off 5 bases at V and 2 bases at J, with 12 bases between the two ends. Germline CDR1 and CDR2: SGHAT and FQNNGV. The chain's CDR3 is CASSTWTQQETQYF. CDR3 sequence (DNA): TGTGCCAGCAGCACCTGGACTCAACAAGAGACCCAGTACTTC.

The V gene is TRBV27, the J gene TRBJ1-1; 9 bases match TRBD1. This CDR3 is built from 15 residues. The germline V gene encodes CDR1 MNHEY and CDR2 SMNVEV (reference sequence). With 6 bases clipped from V and 0 bases from J, the junction kept 5 bases outside the gene matches. This chain's CDR3 is CASRDRGGMNTEAFF. The CDR3 DNA follows: TGTGCCAGCAGGGACAGGGGAGGAATGAACACTGAAGCTTTCTTT.